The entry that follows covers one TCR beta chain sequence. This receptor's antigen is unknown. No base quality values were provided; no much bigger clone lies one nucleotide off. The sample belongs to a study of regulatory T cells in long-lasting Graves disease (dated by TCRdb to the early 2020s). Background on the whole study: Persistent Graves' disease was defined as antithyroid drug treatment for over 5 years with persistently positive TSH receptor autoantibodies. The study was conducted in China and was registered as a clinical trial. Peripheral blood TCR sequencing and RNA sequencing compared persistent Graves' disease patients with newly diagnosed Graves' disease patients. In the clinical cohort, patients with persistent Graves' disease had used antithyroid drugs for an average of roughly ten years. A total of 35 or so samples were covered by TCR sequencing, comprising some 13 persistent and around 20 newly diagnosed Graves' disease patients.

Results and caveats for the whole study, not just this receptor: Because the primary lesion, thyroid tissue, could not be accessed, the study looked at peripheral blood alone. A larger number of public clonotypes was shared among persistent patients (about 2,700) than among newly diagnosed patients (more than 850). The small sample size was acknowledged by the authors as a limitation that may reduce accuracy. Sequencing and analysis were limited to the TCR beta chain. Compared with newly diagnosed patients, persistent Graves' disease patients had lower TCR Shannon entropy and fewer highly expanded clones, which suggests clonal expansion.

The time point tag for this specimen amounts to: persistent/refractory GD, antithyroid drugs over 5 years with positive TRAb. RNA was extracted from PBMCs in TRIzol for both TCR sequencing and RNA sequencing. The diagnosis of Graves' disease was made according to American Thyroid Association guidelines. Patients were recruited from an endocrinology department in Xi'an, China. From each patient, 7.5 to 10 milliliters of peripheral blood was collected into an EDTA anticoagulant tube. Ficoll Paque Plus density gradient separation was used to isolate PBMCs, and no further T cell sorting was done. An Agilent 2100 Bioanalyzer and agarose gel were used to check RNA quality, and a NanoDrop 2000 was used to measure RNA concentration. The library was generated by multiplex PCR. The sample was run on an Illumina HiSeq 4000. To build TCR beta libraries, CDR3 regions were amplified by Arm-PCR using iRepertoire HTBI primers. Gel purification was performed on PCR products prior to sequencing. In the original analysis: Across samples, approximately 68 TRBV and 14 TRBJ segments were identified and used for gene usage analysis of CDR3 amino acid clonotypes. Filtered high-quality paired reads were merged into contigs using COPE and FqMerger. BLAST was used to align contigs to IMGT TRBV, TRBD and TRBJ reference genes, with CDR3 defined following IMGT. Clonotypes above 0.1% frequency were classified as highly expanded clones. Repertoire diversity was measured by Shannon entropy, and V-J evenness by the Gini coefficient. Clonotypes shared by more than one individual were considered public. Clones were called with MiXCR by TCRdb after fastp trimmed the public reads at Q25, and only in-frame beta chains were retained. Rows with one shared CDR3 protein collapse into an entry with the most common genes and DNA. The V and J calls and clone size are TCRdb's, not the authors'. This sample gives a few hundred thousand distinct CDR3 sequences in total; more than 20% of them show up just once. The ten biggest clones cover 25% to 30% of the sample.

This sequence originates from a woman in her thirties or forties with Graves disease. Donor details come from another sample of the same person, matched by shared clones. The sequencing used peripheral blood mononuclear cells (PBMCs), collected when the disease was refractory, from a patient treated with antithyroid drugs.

This receptor carries the CDR3 CATSRALVQSSTGELFF. The nucleotide sequence reads TGTGCCACCAGCAGAGCTTTAGTACAGAGTTCCACCGGGGAGCTGTTTTTT. The chain joins TRBV15 to TRBJ2-2; no D gene can be assigned with confidence. Looking up the germline V gene (reference sequence) yields CDR1 LNHNV and CDR2 YYDKDF. Measured from the cysteine to the phenylalanine, the CDR3 is 17 residues long. Kept here is only the CDR3 DNA, which spans 51 bases and is read in frame from base 1. Cut back by 1 base and 4 bases, the V and J ends lie 16 bases apart. Reference TRBV15 and TRBJ2-2 genes cover what lies past the CDR3, so the full variable domain is DAMVIQNPRYQVTQFGKPVTLSCSQTLNHNVMYWYQQKSSQAPKLLFHYYDKDFNNEADTPDNFQSRRPNTSFCFLDIRSPGLGDTAMYLCATSRALVQSSTGELFFGEGSRLTVL.